These 5 T cell receptor beta chains were sequenced from one sample in a study of spatial heterogeneity in lung cancer. Study-wide findings and caveats: How many expanded intratumoral alpha and beta TCRs were present tracked the tumor mutation count, which was a count of nonsynonymous mutations.

Time point of the sample: sample taken at primary tumor resection. MiXCR was run by TCRdb on the 5' RACE reads, yielding one entry per CDR3 protein. The sample has more than 20,000 distinct CDR3 sequences; under 3.5% are singletons. The antigens of these receptors remain unknown. Specimen: lung tumor tissue, collected at surgery. These receptors were taken from a male donor with early-stage non-small cell lung cancer.

This clonotype has only a few counts. J is TRBJ1-5 and V is TRBV6-2 or TRBV6-3, with 8 bases that match TRBD1. The germline gives CDR1 MNHEY, CDR2 SVGEGT. The CDR3 contains 17 residues. Trimming at V came to 9 bases and at J to 6 bases, leaving 19 bases not matched to a gene. The CDR3 coding sequence is TGTGCCAGTACAAAAATGACCGGGACAGGTGGTTTTCAGCCCCAGCATTTT. Residues: CASTKMTGTGGFQPQHF.

This clonotype was picked up many times. This chain links TRBV30 with TRBJ1-5, with D hard to call. Germline CDR1 reads GTSNPN; CDR2 reads SVGIG (reference sequence). The CDR3 is 13 residues long. With 4 bases removed from V and 6 bases from J, the gap between germline ends came to 13 bases. DNA for the CDR3: TGTGCCTGGACATCGATGGAGGGTCAGCCCCAGCATTTT. Translating it yields CAWTSMEGQPQHF.

This clonotype has a count of ten or more. V usage is TRBV12-3 or TRBV12-4 and J usage is TRBJ2-7, with no clear D. The CDR3 extends over 13 amino acids. V was clipped by 7 bases and J by 4 bases, with 14 bases between them. CDR3 nucleotides: TGTGCCAGCACACGGACGGATGTGTACGAGCAGTACTTC. Its protein is CASTRTDVYEQYF.

This clonotype was counted at least ten times. This chain links TRBV29-1 with TRBJ2-2, with 8 bases identical to TRBD2. The CDR3 extends over 15 amino acids. Losses at the gene ends were 7 bases for V and 5 bases for J; bases not matched to a gene: 12. CDR1 is SQVTM and CDR2 is ANQGSEA in the germline V gene. In nucleotides, the CDR3 is TGCAGCGCCAAAAGAGCGGGAGCGGGTACCGGGGAGCTGTTTTTT. Amino acid sequence: CSAKRAGAGTGELFF.

This clonotype was seen ten or more times. The genes are TRBV12-3 or TRBV12-4 and TRBJ2-5; D gene unclear. Trimming removed 3 bases at V and 7 bases at J, with 9 bases between. The CDR3 loop spans 12 amino acids. The DNA for the CDR3 is TGTGCCAGCAGTTTTGGGGTTGGGACCCAGTACTTC. Translated, it gives CASSFGVGTQYF.